The T cell receptor beta chain described here comes from a study of blood T cell repertoires in COVID-19. The overall study: The cDNA or gDNA used as material had been derived from T cells, B-cell-depleted T cells, or PBMCs.

The V and J ends lost 2 bases and 4 bases respectively, with 12 bases between them. CDR1 is SGHTS and CDR2 is YDEGEE in the germline V gene. This CDR3 region has 14 residues. Clinical history reported by participants formed the basis on which cohorts were assigned. TCRdb's table, derived via immunoSEQ multiplex PCR, lists solely in-frame clones and lacks some. The sample holds some 310,000 clones, roughly 91% seen once. The chain couples TRBV5-8 to TRBJ1-2; TRBD1 is a possible D gene (5 bases). This receptor was taken from a woman aged 25 to 39 who had recovered from COVID-19. Specimen: PBMCs or T cells enriched from blood (not recorded which). In nucleotides, the CDR3 is TGTGCCAGCAGCTTAAGGGGTTATGTCTATGGCTACACCTTC. Its protein product is CASSLRGYVYGYTF.